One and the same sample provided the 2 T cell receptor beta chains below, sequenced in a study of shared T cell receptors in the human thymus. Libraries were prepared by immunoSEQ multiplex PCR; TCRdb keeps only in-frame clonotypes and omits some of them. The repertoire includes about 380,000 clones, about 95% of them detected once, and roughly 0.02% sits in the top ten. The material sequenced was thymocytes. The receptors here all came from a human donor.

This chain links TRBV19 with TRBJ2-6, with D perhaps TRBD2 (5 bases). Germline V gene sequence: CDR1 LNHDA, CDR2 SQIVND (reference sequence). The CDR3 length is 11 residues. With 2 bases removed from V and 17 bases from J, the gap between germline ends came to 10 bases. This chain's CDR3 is CASSIRGKVTF. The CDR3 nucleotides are TGTGCCAGTAGTATAAGAGGGAAAGTGACTTTC.

The DNA for the CDR3 is TGCGCCAGCAGCCAAGATGAGGAGCGGGACCCGAACACCGGGGAGCTGTTTTTT. Translating it yields CASSQDEERDPNTGELFF. The V and J genes are TRBV4-1 and TRBJ2-2, with 7 bases that match TRBD2. The ends lost 0 bases at V and 0 bases at J; junction bases unmatched: 7. There are 18 residues in the CDR3. CDR1 and CDR2 from the germline V gene are MGHRA and YSYEKL.